Described below is a single TCR beta chain sequence and its context. Generated by immunoSEQ multiplex PCR, the TCRdb table keeps only in-frame clones and is missing some. There are millions of clones in the sample; 95% occur only once, and 0.13% lies in the top ten. The record originates from a study of shared clonotypes between healthy human individuals. Losses at the gene ends were 4 bases for V and 2 bases for J; bases not matched to a gene: 4. In germline, CDR1 is SGHDN, CDR2 FVKESK. This CDR3 contains 14 residues. The TCR was taken from a man between 18 and 29 years old in good health. The genes are TRBV14 and TRBJ1-1; 7 bases are a match to TRBD1. Sequencing used naive CD4+ T cells sorted from blood. Subset in this sample: CD45RA+ positively selected. The CDR3 loop is CASSRQGVNTEAFF. The CDR3 DNA reads TGTGCCAGCAGCCGACAGGGAGTTAACACTGAAGCTTTCTTT.